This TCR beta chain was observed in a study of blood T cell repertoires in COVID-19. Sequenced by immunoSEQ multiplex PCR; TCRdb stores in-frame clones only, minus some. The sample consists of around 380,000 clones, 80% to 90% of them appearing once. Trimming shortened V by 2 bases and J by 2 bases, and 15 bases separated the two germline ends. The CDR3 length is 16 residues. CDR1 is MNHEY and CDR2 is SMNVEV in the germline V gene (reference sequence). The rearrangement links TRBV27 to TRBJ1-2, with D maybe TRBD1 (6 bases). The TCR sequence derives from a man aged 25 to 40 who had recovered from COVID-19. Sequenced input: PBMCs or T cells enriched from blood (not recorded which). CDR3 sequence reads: CASSLRWGGQNYGYTF. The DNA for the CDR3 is TGTGCCAGCAGTTTAAGGTGGGGGGGGCAAAACTATGGCTACACCTTC.